This T cell receptor beta chain is drawn from a study of control samples from healthy donors and cancer patients (dated by TCRdb to the early 2020s). Receptors were amplified or captured by the immunoSEQ multiplex PCR assay. TCRdb took this table from immuneACCESS and kept in-frame rearrangements with V and J called. Such tables lack part of the clones; where checked against another copy, unresolved V genes explain under half of the gap, and the rest is unexplained. The sample table holds 150,000 or so clones, of which around 90% were seen once. 1.5% to 2% of the sample is held by the ten biggest clonotypes. From V the trimming removes 2 bases and from J it removes 7 bases, while the gene matches leave 5 bases of the junction unaccounted for. Taken from the germline V gene, the CDR1 and CDR2 loops are MDHEN and SYDVKM. Its CDR3 holds 15 amino acids, cysteine through phenylalanine. The retained sequence is limited to the CDR3, 45 bases, with the frame set at the first base.

Comment on this clone: No antigen is known for it. No base-level quality is on record; no much larger clone is a single base apart.

Sequencing used blood. This receptor was obtained from a man aged 18 to 30 in good health. Recombination connected TRBV28 to TRBJ1-4; 9 middle bases align to TRBD1. The DNA sequence reads TGTGCCAGCAGTTTAGCCGGGACAGGGAGTGAAAAACTGTTTTTT. Its translation is CASSLAGTGSEKLFF.